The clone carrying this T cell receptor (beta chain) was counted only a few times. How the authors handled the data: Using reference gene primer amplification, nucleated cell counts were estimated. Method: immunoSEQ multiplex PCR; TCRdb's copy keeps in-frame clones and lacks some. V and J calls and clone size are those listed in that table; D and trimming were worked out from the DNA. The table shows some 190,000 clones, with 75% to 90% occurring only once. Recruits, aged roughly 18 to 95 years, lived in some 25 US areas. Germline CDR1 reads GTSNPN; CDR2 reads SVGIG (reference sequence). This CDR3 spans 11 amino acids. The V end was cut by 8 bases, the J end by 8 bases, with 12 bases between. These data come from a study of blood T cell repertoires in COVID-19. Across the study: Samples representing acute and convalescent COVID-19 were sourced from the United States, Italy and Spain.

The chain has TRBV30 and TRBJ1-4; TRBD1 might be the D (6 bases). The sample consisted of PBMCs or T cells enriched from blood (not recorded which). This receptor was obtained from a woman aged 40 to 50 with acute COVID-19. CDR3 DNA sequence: TGTGCCAGCGGACAGAGGGAAAAACTGTTTTTT. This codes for CASGQREKLFF.